Here is one TCR beta chain with its context. Its antigen is currently unknown. This record belongs to a study of CD8 T cells in ankylosing spondylitis. Scientists made TCR beta libraries using quantitative 5'-RACE with molecular barcodes. TCRdb re-analysed the 5' RACE reads in MiXCR, keeping a single row per CDR3 protein. The sample gives some 840,000 distinct CDR3 sequences, approximately 10% of which show up once; less than 0.65% is in the top ten. Germline V gene sequence: CDR1 SGHAT, CDR2 FQDESV (reference sequence). CDR3 length: 17 residues. Trimming cost V 5 bases and J 4 bases; bases outside gene matches: 15. Study conclusions and caveats: Some motif variants were previously reported in reactive arthritis synovial fluid and blood. Relatively rare in peripheral blood, disease-linked clones were also CD8+. Typical of ankylosing spondylitis blood, it appeared, was a TCR beta motif of eight highly homologous variants.

The sequence came from a male donor with ankylosing spondylitis. Input material: blood, either unsorted or a sorted T cell fraction (not recorded which). V gene TRBV11-1 combines with J gene TRBJ1-2, with TRBD1 matching over 8 bases. The CDR3 DNA is TGTGCCAGCAGCGATAGCGTGACCGGGACAGGAATCTATGGCTACACCTTC. Amino acids: CASSDSVTGTGIYGYTF.